This record covers a single TCR beta chain. This specimen belongs to a study of shared clonotypes between healthy human individuals. Clones were read by immunoSEQ multiplex PCR, and TCRdb kept only the in-frame ones, dropping some. The sample consists of 2,500,000 or so clones, approximately 93% of them appearing once. The CDR3 runs 15 residues. The germline CDR1 and CDR2 sequences are MNHEY and SVGAGI. V lost 5 bases to trimming and J lost 0 bases, with 12 bases between them. The material sequenced was naive CD4+ T cells from PBMCs. Sample subset: CD45RA+ positively selected. The rearrangement uses TRBV6-5 and TRBJ2-3, with D possibly TRBD2 on 6 matching bases. This TCR was sampled from a man aged 18 to 29 in good health. Some clones in this sample may be carry-over from other donors' samples. Here the CDR3 reads CASSRVSGSTDTQYF. The CDR3 DNA sequence: TGTGCCAGCAGTAGGGTTAGCGGTAGCACAGATACGCAGTATTTT.